Listed below are T cell receptor beta chains from one sample, sequenced in a study of T cell repertoires in cytomegalovirus infection. TCRdb itself ran the reads through MiXCR, one entry per CDR3 protein. Among approximately 500,000 distinct CDR3 sequences listed, about 11% were seen once. Sequences were obtained from PBMCs. The receptors stem from a human donor in good health (CMV status not recorded). Some clones in this sample may be carry-over from other donors' samples. The CDR3 runs from the conserved cysteine through the conserved F or W. D genes are given only for firm matches. Not every row has a clone size; where given, it reads once, few, many or a size class.

v_gene	abundance	d_gene	j_gene	CDR3nt	CDR3aa
TRBV2	-	-	TRBJ2-2	TGTGCCAGCAGCGACGGTCGCACCGGGGAGCTGTTTTTT	CASSDGRTGELFF
TRBV14	-	-	TRBJ2-5	TGTGCCAGCAGCCAATTAGGACAAGAGACCCAGTACTTC	CASSQLGQETQYF
TRBV3-1	-	TRBD2	TRBJ2-2	TGTGCCAGCAGCCACCTAGGACTAGCGGGAGGAGGCACCGGGGAGCTGTTTTTT	CASSHLGLAGGGTGELFF
TRBV2	-	-	TRBJ2-3	TGTGCCAGATACTTCCCTAGCGCAAGTTCTAGCACAGATACGCAGTATTTT	CARYFPSASSSTDTQYF
TRBV5-6	few	-	TRBJ2-6	TGTGCCAGCAGCGTTGATTGGAGAGGAGATTCCTCTGGGGCCAACGTCCTGACTTTC	CASSVDWRGDSSGANVLTF
TRBV7-2	many	TRBD1	TRBJ1-1	TGTGCCAGCAGCTTAGGACAGGGCCACACTGAAGCTTTCTTT	CASSLGQGHTEAFF
TRBV7-2	many	TRBD2	TRBJ2-1	TGTGCCAGCAGCCCTAAAGGGGGACTAGCGGGCAACAATGAGCAGTTCTTC	CASSPKGGLAGNNEQFF
TRBV27	-	TRBD1	TRBJ2-7	TGTGCCAGCAGTAGGGACAGGGCGGACGAGCAGTACTTC	CASSRDRADEQYF
TRBV5-1	few	-	TRBJ2-2	TGCGCCAGCAGCTACGGCGGGACGGTGGCCGGGGAGCTGTTTTTT	CASSYGGTVAGELFF
TRBV29-1	-	-	TRBJ1-1	TGCAGCGTTAGGGGGGACGGAGCTCTGAACACTGAAGCTTTCTTT	CSVRGDGALNTEAFF
TRBV2	-	-	TRBJ1-6	TGTGCCAGCAGTTCCGGGGGCCGGAGTTCACCCCTCCACTTT	CASSSGGRSSPLHF
TRBV23-1	few	-	TRBJ2-3	TGCGCCAGCAGTCAATCGTTCTTGCCGGAGACAAACACAGATACGCAGTATTTT	CASSQSFLPETNTDTQYF
TRBV29-1	-	-	TRBJ2-3	TGCAGCGTTCCTGGGGGGGATACGCAGTATTTT	CSVPGGDTQYF
TRBV20-1	many	TRBD1	TRBJ1-5	TGCAGTGCTAGAAGGGACAGGTTGTATCAGCCCCAGCATTTT	CSARRDRLYQPQHF
TRBV29-1	-	TRBD1	TRBJ2-7	TGCAGCGTTAGACGCTGGGACAGCTCCTACGAGCAGTACTTC	CSVRRWDSSYEQYF
TRBV27	-	-	TRBJ2-2	TGTGCCAGCAGGCAGAATTCGAACACCGGGGAGCTGTTTTTT	CASRQNSNTGELFF
TRBV3-1	few	TRBD1	TRBJ1-1	TGTGCCAGCAGCCCTTTCCCCGGGACAGGGCGACGGGGGACTGAAGCTTTCTTT	CASSPFPGTGRRGTEAFF
TRBV19	few	-	TRBJ1-1	TGTGCCAGTATTCGCGGGAGGAACACTGAAGCTTTCTTT	CASIRGRNTEAFF
TRBV6-1	many	-	TRBJ1-1	TGTGCCAGCACCATGGGGGACACTGGCACTGAAGCTTTCTTT	CASTMGDTGTEAFF
TRBV4-1	many	-	TRBJ2-7	TGCGCCAGCAGCCAAGAAAGGCAGCGCCTCTACGAGCAGTACTTC	CASSQERQRLYEQYF
TRBV28	many	-	TRBJ2-7	TGTGCCAGCAGTGGCCTCCTTGGGTCCTACGAGCAGTACTTC	CASSGLLGSYEQYF
TRBV5-4	many	TRBD1	TRBJ2-2	TGTGCCAGCAGCTTTAAACCCGGGACAGGGAACACCGGGGAGCTGTTTTTT	CASSFKPGTGNTGELFF
TRBV28	-	TRBD1	TRBJ1-2	TGTGCCAGCAAAGGACAGGGGGCGCACGGCTATGGCTACACCTTC	CASKGQGAHGYGYTF
TRBV27	many	-	TRBJ2-7	TGTGCCAGCAGTTTAGAAGGGACCGAGCAGTACTTC	CASSLEGTEQYF
TRBV28	many	TRBD2	TRBJ2-3	TGTGCCAGCAGTTTACTCTGGCTAGCGGGAGGGCGACATACGCAGTATTTT	CASSLLWLAGGRHTQYF
TRBV3-1	few	TRBD2	TRBJ2-1	TGTGCCAGCAGCGGCCTAGCGGGCCTCAATGAGCAGTTCTTC	CASSGLAGLNEQFF
TRBV2	few	TRBD1	TRBJ1-1	TGTGCCAGCGCATACAGGGGACGGAACACTGAAGCTTTCTTT	CASAYRGRNTEAFF
TRBV5-4	many	-	TRBJ2-3	TGTGCCAGCAGCGGGGAGGTCCAGCGGACTTTCACAGATACGCAGTATTTT	CASSGEVQRTFTDTQYF
TRBV7-2	many	TRBD1	TRBJ2-1	TGTGCCAGCCGGGACAGGGGGGAGGATGAGCAGTTCTTC	CASRDRGEDEQFF
TRBV19	many	-	TRBJ1-5	TGTGCCAGTAGTTATGGGGGGATTAATGTTCAGCCCCAGCATTTT	CASSYGGINVQPQHF
TRBV5-4	-	TRBD2	TRBJ2-5	TGTGCCAGCAGCCAAGGGGGACTAGCGGGATCCGAGACCCAGTACTTC	CASSQGGLAGSETQYF
TRBV7-3	many	-	TRBJ2-6	TGTGCCAGCAGAGTTAGCTCTGGGGCCAACGTCCTGACTTTC	CASRVSSGANVLTF
TRBV14	-	-	TRBJ2-7	TGTGCCAGCAGCCAAGGTCCACGCTACTCATACGAGCAGTACTTC	CASSQGPRYSYEQYF
TRBV12-3/TRBV12-4	many	TRBD1	TRBJ1-2	TGTGCCAGCAGTCCCCGGACAGGCCACTACACCTTC	CASSPRTGHYTF
TRBV7-9	-	TRBD2	TRBJ2-5	TGTGCCAGCAGCTTAAAGCGTGAGCGGGGAGAGACCCAGTACTTC	CASSLKRERGETQYF